Sequencing of this T cell receptor beta chain was carried out in a study of post-analysis software for immune sequencing data. The study's findings and limits: About 5 TRBV segments were significantly more frequent in patients than in controls. TRBV5-6, TRBV5-1 and TRBV20-1 were among these segments.

A note on this clonotype: Its target is unknown. Compared with germline, one end of the junction differs, possibly owing to a read error.

cDNA libraries for TCR beta contained unique molecular identifiers. TCRdb passed the PCR reads through MiXCR, listing each CDR3 protein once. This table holds about 540,000 distinct CDR3 sequences, about a third found once. The CDR3 length is 16 residues. From germline, CDR1 is DFQATT and CDR2 SNEGSKA (reference sequence). Source material: blood. The origin of this receptor is a girl aged 2-17 years with multiple sclerosis. V is TRBV20-1 and J is TRBJ2-5, with D tentatively TRBD1 (5 bases). This CDR3 reads CNARASFPSLRGEQYF. As DNA, the CDR3 is TGCAATGCTAGAGCCTCCTTTCCTAGTCTTAGGGGTGAGCAGTACTTC.